The T cell receptor (beta chain) under discussion was sequenced for a study of OX40 agonist ivuxolimab in advanced cancers. Using immunoSEQ multiplex PCR, the repertoire was profiled, and TCRdb retains in-frame clones only, with some absent. The top ten hold 0.19% of the sample, which has about 86,000 clones, about 91% seen once. This CDR3 is 13 amino acids long. Germline CDR1 SGHDN, CDR2 FVKESK. V lost 5 bases, J lost 5 bases, and 10 bases lay in between. The receptor's source is an adult with an advanced solid tumor such as melanoma, head and neck, liver or kidney cancer. Source: CD4+ or CD8+ T cells sorted from blood, taken in a trial of the OX40 agonist ivuxolimab. The chain carries TRBV14 and TRBJ1-5; D ambiguous. The CDR3 nucleotides are TGTGCCAGCAGCGTCCGGCACGATCAGCCCCAGCATTTT. This sequence encodes CASSVRHDQPQHF.